This T cell receptor beta chain originates from a study of T cell changes during pregnancy in multiple sclerosis. V was trimmed by 6 bases and J by 5 bases, leaving 28 bases between them. The V gene's germline CDR1 is MNHEY and CDR2 SMNVEV (reference sequence). The CDR3 runs to 18 residues. Here immunoSEQ multiplex PCR was the method, and the copy in TCRdb shows in-frame clones only, minus some. The sample yields some 40,000 clones, nearly 90% seen once. Sequences were derived from CD4+ T cells from peripheral blood mononuclear cells, sampled in the first trimester of pregnancy. The chain is built from TRBV27 and TRBJ1-1, with D tentatively TRBD1 (5 bases). This sequence originates from a female donor with multiple sclerosis, enrolled in a pregnancy study. CDR3 region: CASSQVLGFRPGGTEAFF. In nucleotides, the CDR3 is TGTGCCAGCAGCCAAGTCCTTGGGTTTCGACCCGGGGGGACTGAAGCTTTCTTT.